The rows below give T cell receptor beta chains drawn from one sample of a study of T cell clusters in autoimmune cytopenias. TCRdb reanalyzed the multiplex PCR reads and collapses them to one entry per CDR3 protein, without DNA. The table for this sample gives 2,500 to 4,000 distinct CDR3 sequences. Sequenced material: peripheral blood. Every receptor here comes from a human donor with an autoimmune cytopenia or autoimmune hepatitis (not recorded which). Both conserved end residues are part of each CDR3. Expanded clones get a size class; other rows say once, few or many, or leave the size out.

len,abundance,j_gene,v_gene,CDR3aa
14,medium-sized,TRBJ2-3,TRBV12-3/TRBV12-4,CASSPTDRPGTQYF
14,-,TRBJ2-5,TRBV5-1,CASSLSRTEETQYF
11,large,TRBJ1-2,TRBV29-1,CSVGEGYGYTF
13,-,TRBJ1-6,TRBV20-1,CSASDRVNSPLHF
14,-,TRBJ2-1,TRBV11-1,CASSPVAGADEQFF
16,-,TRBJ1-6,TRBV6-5,CAIRGQTGRLNSPLHF
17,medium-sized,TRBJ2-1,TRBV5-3,CARRHEGTGAVVNEQFF
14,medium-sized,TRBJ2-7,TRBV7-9,CASSSDRAAYEQYF
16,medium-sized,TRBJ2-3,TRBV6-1,CASSEGGQGFPDTQYF
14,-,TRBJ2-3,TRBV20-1,CSASERRGGDTQYF
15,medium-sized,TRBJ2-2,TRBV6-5,CASSLDYPNTGELFF
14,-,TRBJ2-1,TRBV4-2,CASSQDAGRNEQFF
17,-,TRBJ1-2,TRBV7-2,CASSSPPSRAPSYGYTF
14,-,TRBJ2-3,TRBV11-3,CASSLQGLTDTQYF
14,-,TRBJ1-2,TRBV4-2,CASSQKTRGFGYTF
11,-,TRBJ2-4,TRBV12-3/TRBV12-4,CASLKRNIQYF
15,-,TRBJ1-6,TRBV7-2,CASSLQTGGNSPLHF
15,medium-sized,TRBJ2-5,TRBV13,CASRGTGLGVETQYF
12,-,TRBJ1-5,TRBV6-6,CASSYRNQPQHF
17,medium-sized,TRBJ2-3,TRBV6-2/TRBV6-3,CASRRPRLAVDTDTQYF
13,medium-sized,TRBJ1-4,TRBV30,CAWKLMGNEKLFF
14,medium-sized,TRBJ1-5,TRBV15,CATSRDRNLGPQHF
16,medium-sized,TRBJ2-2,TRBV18,CASSLLSYGATGELFF
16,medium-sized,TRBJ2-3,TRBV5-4,CASSLPGAGGSDTQYF
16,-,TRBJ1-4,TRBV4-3,CASSTGNREGNEKLFF
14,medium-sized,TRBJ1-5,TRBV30,CAWSSGSTNQPQHF
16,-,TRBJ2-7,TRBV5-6,CASSGPGQGVSYEQYF
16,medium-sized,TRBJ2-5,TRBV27,CASSTTWGGGGETQYF
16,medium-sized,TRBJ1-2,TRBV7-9,CASSLGGSRAVNGYTF
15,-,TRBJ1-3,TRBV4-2,CASSPALDSGNTIYF
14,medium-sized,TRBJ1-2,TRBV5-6,CASSPGGSGYGYTF
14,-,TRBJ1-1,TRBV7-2,CASSLVTGGTEAFF
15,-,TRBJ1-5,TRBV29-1,CSVGDTGDPNQPQHF
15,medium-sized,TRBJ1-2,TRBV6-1,CASRIAGALGYGYTF
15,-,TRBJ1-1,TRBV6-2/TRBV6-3,CASTPRAGGNTEAFF
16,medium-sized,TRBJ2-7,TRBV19,CASSIGFGRSWNEQYF
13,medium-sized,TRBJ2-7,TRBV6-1,CASSLQGAYEQYF
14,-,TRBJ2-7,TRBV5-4,CASRIRGDTYEQYF
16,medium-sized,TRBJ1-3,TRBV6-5,CASSYPGQASGNTIYF
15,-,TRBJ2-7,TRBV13,CASSSGTATAYEQYF
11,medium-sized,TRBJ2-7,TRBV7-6,CASSLESEQYF